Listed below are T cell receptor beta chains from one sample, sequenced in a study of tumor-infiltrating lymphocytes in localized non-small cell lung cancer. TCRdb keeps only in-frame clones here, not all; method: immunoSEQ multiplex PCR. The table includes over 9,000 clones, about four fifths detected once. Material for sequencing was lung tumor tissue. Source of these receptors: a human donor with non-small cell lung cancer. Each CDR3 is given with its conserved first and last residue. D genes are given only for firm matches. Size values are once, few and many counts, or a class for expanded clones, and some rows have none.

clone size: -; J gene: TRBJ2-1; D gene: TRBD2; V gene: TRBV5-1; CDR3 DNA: TGCGCCAGCAGGACTAGCGGGGGGAATTCCTACAATGAGCAGTTCTTC; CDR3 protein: CASRTSGGNSYNEQFF
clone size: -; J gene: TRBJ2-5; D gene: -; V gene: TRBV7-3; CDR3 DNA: TGTGCCAGCAGCCCGTCGGGCAGAGAGACCCAGTACTTC; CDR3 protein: CASSPSGRETQYF
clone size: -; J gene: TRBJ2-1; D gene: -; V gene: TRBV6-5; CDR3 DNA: TGTGCCAGCAGTCTCCTGATTAGCTCCTACAATGAGCAGTTCTTC; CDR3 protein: CASSLLISSYNEQFF
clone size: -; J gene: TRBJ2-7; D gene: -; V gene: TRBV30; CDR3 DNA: TGTGCCTGGAGTTTTTACAACGAGCAGTACTTC; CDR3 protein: CAWSFYNEQYF
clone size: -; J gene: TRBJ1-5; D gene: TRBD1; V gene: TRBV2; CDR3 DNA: TGTGCCAGCAGTGAGGGACAGGGGAATCAGCCCCAGCATTTT; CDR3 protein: CASSEGQGNQPQHF
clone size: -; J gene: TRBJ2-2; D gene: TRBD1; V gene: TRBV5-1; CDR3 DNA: TGCGCCAGCAGCTTGGGTGACAGGGACACCGGGGAGCTGTTTTTT; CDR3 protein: CASSLGDRDTGELFF
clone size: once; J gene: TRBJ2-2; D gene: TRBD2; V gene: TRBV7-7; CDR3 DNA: TGTGCCAGCAGCTTGGGGGTTCCGGGACTAGCGGGTGCCGGGGAGCTGTTTTTT; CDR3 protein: CASSLGVPGLAGAGELFF
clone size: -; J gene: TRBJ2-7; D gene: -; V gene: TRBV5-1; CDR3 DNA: TGCGCCAGCAGCTTGGAGGCAGCTTTTGTTACCTCGGGCTACGAGCAGTACTTC; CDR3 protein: CASSLEAAFVTSGYEQYF
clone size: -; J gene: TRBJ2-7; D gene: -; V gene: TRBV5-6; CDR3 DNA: TGTGCCAGCAGCTTGGAGGAGGGGGCGGGCTACGAGCAGTACTTC; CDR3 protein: CASSLEEGAGYEQYF
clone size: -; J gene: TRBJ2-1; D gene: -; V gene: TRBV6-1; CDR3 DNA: TGTGCCAGCAGGACCCTTAGCGGTTCTCACAATGAGCAGTTCTTC; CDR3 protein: CASRTLSGSHNEQFF
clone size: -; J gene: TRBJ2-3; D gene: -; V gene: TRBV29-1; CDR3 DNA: TGCAGCGTTGAAGATGGGTCCGTCACAGATACGCAGTATTTT; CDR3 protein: CSVEDGSVTDTQYF
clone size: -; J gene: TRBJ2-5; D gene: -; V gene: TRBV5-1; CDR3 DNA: TGCGCCAGCGGGGCCGGACAGCCTCAAGAGACCCAGTACTTC; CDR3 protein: CASGAGQPQETQYF
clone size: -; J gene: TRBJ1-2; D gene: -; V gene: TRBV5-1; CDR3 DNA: TGCGCCAGCAGCTTGGTGGCAGAAGCTAACTATGGCTACACCTTC; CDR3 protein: CASSLVAEANYGYTF
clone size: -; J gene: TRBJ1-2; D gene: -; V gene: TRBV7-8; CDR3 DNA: TGTGCCAGCAGCTTAGGGGCCGATAACTATGGCTACACCTTC; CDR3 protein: CASSLGADNYGYTF
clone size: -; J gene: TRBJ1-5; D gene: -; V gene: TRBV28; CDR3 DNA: TGTGCCAGCAGTCCTGCGGACAGTCCAAATCAGCCCCAGCATTTT; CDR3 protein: CASSPADSPNQPQHF
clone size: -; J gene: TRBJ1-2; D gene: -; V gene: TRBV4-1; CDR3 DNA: TGCGCCAGCAGCCAAGGTTTTACACAGAACTATGGCTACACCTTC; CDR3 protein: CASSQGFTQNYGYTF
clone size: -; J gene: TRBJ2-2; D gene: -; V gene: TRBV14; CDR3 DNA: TGTGCCAGCAGCCTACTTCCCGGGGAGCTGTTTTTT; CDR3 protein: CASSLLPGELFF
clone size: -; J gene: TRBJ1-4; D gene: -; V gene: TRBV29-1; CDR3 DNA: TGCAGCGTTGAAGATCCGACAGGCGGGGGGAAGAAACTGTTTTTT; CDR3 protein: CSVEDPTGGGKKLFF
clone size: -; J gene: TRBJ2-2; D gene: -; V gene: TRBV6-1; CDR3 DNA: TGTGCTTCTGGGCAAGCGAACACCGGGGAGCTGTTTTTT; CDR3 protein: CASGQANTGELFF
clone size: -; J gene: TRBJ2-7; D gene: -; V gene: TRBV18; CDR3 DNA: TGTGCCAGCTCAGCGGCGGTCTCCTACGAGCAGTACTTC; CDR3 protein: CASSAAVSYEQYF
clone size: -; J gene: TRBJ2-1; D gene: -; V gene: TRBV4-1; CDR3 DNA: TGCGCCAGCAGCCCCCCCATCGGGGACACTCACTTCTTC; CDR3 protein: CASSPPIGDTHFF
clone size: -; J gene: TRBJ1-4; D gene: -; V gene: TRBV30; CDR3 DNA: TGTGCCTGGAGTGGAAGGGACCGGGAAAAACTGTTTTTT; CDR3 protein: CAWSGRDREKLFF
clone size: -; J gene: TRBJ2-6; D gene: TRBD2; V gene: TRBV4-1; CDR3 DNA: TGCGCCAGCAGCCGCACTAGCGGGGGGCAAAGCTCTGGGGCCAACGTCCTGACTTTC; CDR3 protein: CASSRTSGGQSSGANVLTF
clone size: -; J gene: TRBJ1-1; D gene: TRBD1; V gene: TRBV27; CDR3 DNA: TGTGCCAGCAGTTTAGACAGGGCCTACACTGAAGCTTTCTTT; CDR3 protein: CASSLDRAYTEAFF
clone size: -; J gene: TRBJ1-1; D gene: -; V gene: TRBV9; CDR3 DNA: TGTGCCAGCAGCGTAGCCGGAATGAACACTGAAGCTTTCTTT; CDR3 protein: CASSVAGMNTEAFF
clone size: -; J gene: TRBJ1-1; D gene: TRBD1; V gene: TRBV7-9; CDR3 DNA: TGTGCCAGCAGCTTAGGACAGGGGGAAGCTTTCTTT; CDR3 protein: CASSLGQGEAFF
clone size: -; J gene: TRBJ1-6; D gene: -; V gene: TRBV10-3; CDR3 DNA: TGTGCCACTAACTCGGGGGTTTCCTATAATTCACCCCTCCACTTT; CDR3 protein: CATNSGVSYNSPLHF
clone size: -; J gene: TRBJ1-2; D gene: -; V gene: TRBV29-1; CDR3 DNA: TGCAGCGCCGACGGATATGGCTACACCTTC; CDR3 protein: CSADGYGYTF
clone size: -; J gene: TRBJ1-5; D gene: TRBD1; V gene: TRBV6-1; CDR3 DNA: TGTGCCAGCAGTGAATTTGACAGGGGGCGGACGGGACAGCCCCAGCATTTT; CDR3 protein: CASSEFDRGRTGQPQHF
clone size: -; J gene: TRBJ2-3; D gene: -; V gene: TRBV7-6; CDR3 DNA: TGTGCCAGCAGCTTAGCGGGCGGGGAGGTCACAGATACGCAGTATTTT; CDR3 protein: CASSLAGGEVTDTQYF
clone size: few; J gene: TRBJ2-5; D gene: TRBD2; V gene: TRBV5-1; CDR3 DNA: TGCGCCAGCGGTGGAGCGGGGGTACAAGAGACCCAGTACTTC; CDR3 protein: CASGGAGVQETQYF
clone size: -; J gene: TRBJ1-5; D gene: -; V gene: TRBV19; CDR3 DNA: TGTGCCAGTAGTATCGTCCTGGGGGCAGGCAATCAGCCCCAGCATTTT; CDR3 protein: CASSIVLGAGNQPQHF
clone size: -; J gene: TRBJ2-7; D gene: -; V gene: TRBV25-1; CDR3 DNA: TGTGCCAGCAGTCCCGTTATGGGGACTTCGAACGAGCAGTACTTC; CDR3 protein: CASSPVMGTSNEQYF
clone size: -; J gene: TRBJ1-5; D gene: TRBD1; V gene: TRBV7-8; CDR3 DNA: TGTGCCAGCAGCGAAGACAGGGGCCAGCCCCAGCATTTT; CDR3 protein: CASSEDRGQPQHF
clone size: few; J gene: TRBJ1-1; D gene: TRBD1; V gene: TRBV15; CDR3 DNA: TGTGCCACCAGCGAGGACAGGGGTGACAACACTGAAGCTTTCTTT; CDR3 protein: CATSEDRGDNTEAFF
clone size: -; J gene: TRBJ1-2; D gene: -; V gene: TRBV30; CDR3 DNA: TGTGCCTGGAGCGTCGGCTATGGCTACACCTTC; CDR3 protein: CAWSVGYGYTF
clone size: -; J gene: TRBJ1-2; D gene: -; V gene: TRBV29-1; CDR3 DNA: TGCAGCGTTGAAGGGGATAGAGGTGGCTACACCTTC; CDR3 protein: CSVEGDRGGYTF
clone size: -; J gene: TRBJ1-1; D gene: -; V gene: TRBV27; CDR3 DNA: TGTGCCAGCAGTCCTGACGCCAGTCCATCTTGGACAGCCCCTGGGGCTTTCTTT; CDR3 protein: CASSPDASPSWTAPGAFF
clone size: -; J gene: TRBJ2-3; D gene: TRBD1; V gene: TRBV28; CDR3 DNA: TGTGCCAGCAGTTTGGACAGGGGGCGGACAGATACGCAGTATTTT; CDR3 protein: CASSLDRGRTDTQYF
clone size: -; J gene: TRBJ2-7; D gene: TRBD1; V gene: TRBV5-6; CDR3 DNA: TGTGCCAGCAGCTGGGGACAGGGAGTACACGAGCAGTACTTC; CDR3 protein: CASSWGQGVHEQYF
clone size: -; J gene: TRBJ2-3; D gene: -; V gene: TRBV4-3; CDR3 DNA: TGCGCCAGCAGCCAAGATCAGAGGGGTGGCGATACGCAGTATTTT; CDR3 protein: CASSQDQRGGDTQYF
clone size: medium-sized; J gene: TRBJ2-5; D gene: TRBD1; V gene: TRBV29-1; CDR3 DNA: TGCAGCGTTGAAGATGACAGGGGGCGTACAGAGACCCAGTACTTC; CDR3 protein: CSVEDDRGRTETQYF
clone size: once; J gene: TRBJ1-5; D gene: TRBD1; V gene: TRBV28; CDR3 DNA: TGTGCCAGCAGGCCAGGGGGCGGCACTCAGCCCCAGCATTTT; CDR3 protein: CASRPGGGTQPQHF